The text below deals with one T cell receptor beta chain. These data are taken from a study of T cell changes during pregnancy in multiple sclerosis. Assay used: immunoSEQ multiplex PCR; TCRdb lists only in-frame clones, some missing. In the table there are about 51,000 clones, 90% to 95% of which are singletons. Germline V CDR1 and CDR2: SGHTA, FQGTGA. The junction had 8 bases not matched to a gene; V was cut back by 3 bases and J by 9 bases. The CDR3 loop spans 14 amino acids. This chain uses TRBV7-3 with TRBJ2-1, with 7 bases matching TRBD2. The clonotype originates from a female donor with multiple sclerosis, enrolled in a pregnancy study. The sequencing used CD4+ T cells from peripheral blood mononuclear cells, collected in the second trimester of pregnancy. The CDR3 loop is CASSLGLREGEQFF. The DNA of the CDR3 is TGTGCCAGCAGCTTGGGACTAAGGGAAGGTGAGCAGTTCTTC.